Each of the 25 T cell receptor beta chains below was sequenced from the same sample in a study of T-cell memory formation after mild COVID-19. TCRdb re-analysed the 5' RACE reads in MiXCR, keeping a single row per CDR3 protein. Of roughly 340,000 distinct CDR3 sequences listed, roughly 20% were seen once; the top ten hold roughly a fifth. Sequencing was performed on PBMCs or a T cell subset sorted from them (not recorded which). These TCRs come from a man aged 18 to 30 who had mild COVID-19 (a few samples of this study predate the infection). Cell type and time point are not known.

This clonotype was counted only a few times. This rearrangement joins TRBV6-1 to TRBJ2-4; 15 bases are shared with TRBD2. J lost 0 bases, V lost 4 bases, and 4 bases had no gene match. CDR3 length: 18 amino acids. The germline gives CDR1 MNHNS, CDR2 SASEGT. CDR3 DNA: TGTGCCAGCAGTGTAGGACTAGCGGGGGGGGTAGCCAAAAACATTCAGTACTTC. This sequence encodes CASSVGLAGGVAKNIQYF.

Many counts were recorded for this clonotype. The chain employs TRBV3-1 and TRBJ1-2; the D gene is possibly TRBD1 (5 bases). V was pared by 4 bases and J by 0 bases, with 15 bases between. This CDR3 is built from 16 residues. The germline CDR1 and CDR2 sequences are LGHDT and YNNKEL (reference sequence). The CDR3 nucleotides are TGTGCCAGCAGCCGATCGATCGGGGGAGCTAACTATGGCTACACCTTC. It yields the protein CASSRSIGGANYGYTF.

This clonotype was detected only a few times. This sequence joins TRBV20-1 and TRBJ2-1, with 8 bases fitting TRBD2. The CDR3 is made up of 16 amino acids. Germline CDR1 and CDR2: DFQATT and SNEGSKA (reference sequence). The CDR3 DNA reads as TGCAGCGCTCTATCGTTTCGGGGGGGAGGAGGTAATGAGCAGTTCTTC. This translates into CSALSFRGGGGNEQFF.

This chain links TRBV27 with TRBJ2-7; D may be TRBD1 or TRBD2 (5 bases each). This CDR3 comprises 15 residues. Trimming left V 4 bases short and J 3 bases short, with 16 bases between. The germline V gene has CDR1 MNHEY and CDR2 SMNVEV (reference sequence). The CDR3 DNA is TGTGCCAGCAGTTACTCCGGGGCGCCAGGCTACGAGCAGTACGTC. It encodes CASSYSGAPGYEQYV.

This chain links TRBV6-5 with TRBJ2-5; a weak D match, TRBD2 (7 bases). Germline-derived CDR1 and CDR2 are MNHEY and SVGAGI. The germline V and J ends were trimmed by 6 bases and 4 bases, with 18 bases remaining between them. The CDR3 consists of 15 residues. The CDR3 protein is CASRHRPGGGETQYF. CDR3 nucleotides: TGTGCCAGCAGGCATCGTCCGGGGGGCGGAGAGACCCAGTACTTC.

This chain uses TRBV6-2 or TRBV6-3 with TRBJ2-3; 8 bases are a match to TRBD1. V gave up 2 bases and J gave up 0 bases; unmatched junction bases: 7. CDR1 and CDR2 from the germline V gene are MNHEY and SVGEGT. CDR3 length equals 17 residues. CDR3 bases: TGTGCCAGCAGTTACGCCCGGGACAGGCTAAGCACAGATACGCAGTATTTT. Protein: CASSYARDRLSTDTQYF.

The J gene is TRBJ2-7, the V gene TRBV20-1; a weak D match, TRBD2 (6 bases). V was shortened by 4 bases and J by 3 bases, with 19 bases between the two germline ends. This CDR3 is 15 amino acids long. Germline V gene data show CDR1 as DFQATT and CDR2 as SNEGSKA (reference sequence). This CDR3 reads CSATPIIGGIYEQYF. The CDR3 coding sequence is TGCAGTGCTACCCCCATTATTGGGGGGATCTACGAGCAGTACTTC.

This clonotype was counted at least ten times. This chain links TRBV6-2 or TRBV6-3 with TRBJ2-1; D ambiguous. Trimming took 2 bases from V and 1 from J, leaving 12 bases between them. The CDR3 is 16 residues long. Germline values: CDR1 MNHEY, CDR2 SVGEGT. The CDR3 is CASSYRMDKSYNEQFF. The CDR3 DNA reads as TGTGCCAGCAGTTACCGGATGGATAAGTCCTACAATGAGCAGTTCTTC.

The chain is built from TRBV20-1 and TRBJ2-1; D remains ambiguous. V was clipped by 5 bases and J by 8 bases, with 10 bases between them. The CDR3 spans 11 residues. Germline loops: CDR1 DFQATT, CDR2 SNEGSKA (reference sequence). The CDR3 loop is CSAFLWDEQFF. CDR3 sequence (DNA): TGCAGTGCTTTCCTGTGGGATGAGCAGTTCTTC.

The rearrangement joins TRBV12-3 or TRBV12-4 to TRBJ2-5, with unresolved D. The V end lost 3 bases, the J end lost 7 bases, and 12 bases lay between the germline ends. This CDR3 has 13 residues. Here the CDR3 reads CASSFAASGTQYF. Here the CDR3 DNA reads TGTGCCAGCAGTTTCGCAGCGTCGGGGACCCAGTACTTC.

This clonotype was observed many times. The chain has TRBV6-5 and TRBJ1-1, with D unclear. The V and J ends lost 2 bases and 9 bases respectively, with 16 bases between them. This CDR3 has 14 residues. From germline, CDR1 is MNHEY and CDR2 SVGAGI. The CDR3 coding sequence is TGTGCCAGCAGTTACGTACTTGGCCTGCGCAAAGCTTTCTTT. Its translation is CASSYVLGLRKAFF.

This chain uses TRBV10-3 with TRBJ1-5; TRBD1 matches 9 bases. The junction had 5 bases not matched to a gene; V was cut back by 5 bases and J by 6 bases. The CDR3 is 14 residues long. The germline V gene has CDR1 ENHRY and CDR2 SYGVKD. CDR3 nucleotides: TGTGCCATCAGTCCTACAGGGGGCGGTCAGCCCCAGCATTTT. Its protein is CAISPTGGGQPQHF.

V gene TRBV30 combines with J gene TRBJ1-1, with a weak D call TRBD1 (5 bases). Trimming took off 8 bases at V and 4 bases at J, with 17 bases between the two ends. This CDR3 region has 13 residues. Germline V CDR1 and CDR2: GTSNPN, SVGIG (reference sequence). CDR3 protein: CARSAVRGTEAFF. DNA of the CDR3: TGTGCCCGCTCCGCGGTGAGGGGCACTGAAGCTTTCTTT.

The CDR3 reads CAWSVGDTQYF. The CDR3 DNA is TGTGCCTGGAGTGTAGGGGATACGCAGTATTTT. V usage is TRBV30 and J usage is TRBJ2-3, with no clear D. V was clipped by 0 bases and J by 6 bases, with 4 bases between them. CDR3 length: 11 amino acids. Germline assignment: CDR1 GTSNPN and CDR2 SVGIG (reference sequence).

The CDR3 nucleotides are TGTGCCAGCAGCCGCGACACAGGGCCCCACGAGACCCAGTACTTC. The encoded protein is CASSRDTGPHETQYF. This sequence joins TRBV5-5 and TRBJ2-5, with D maybe TRBD1 (6 bases). V was shortened by 4 bases and J by 5 bases, with 18 bases between the two germline ends. Germline V gene lookup returns CDR1 SGHKS and CDR2 YYEKEE (reference sequence). The CDR3 is 15 amino acids.

The chain links TRBV11-2 to TRBJ2-1; TRBD1 aligns across 9 bases. The length of the CDR3 is 18 residues. Germline CDR1 and CDR2: SGHAT and FQNNGV. With V trimmed by 1 base and J by 1 base, 8 bases remained unmatched. CDR3 amino acids: CASSLGDRARRSYNEQFF. Here the CDR3 DNA reads TGTGCCAGCAGCTTAGGGGACAGGGCAAGGCGGTCCTACAATGAGCAGTTCTTC.

In regard to this clonotype: One end of the junction varies from germline; a read error may be responsible. The gene calls are TRBV4-3 and TRBJ2-1, with TRBD2 identical over 8 bases. CDR1 and CDR2 (germline): LGHNA, YSLEER. This CDR3 comprises 15 residues. DNA for the CDR3: TGCGCCAGCACCCAAACTGGGAGCGGGGGCAATGAGCAGTTCTTC. As protein: CASTQTGSGGNEQFF.

This chain joins TRBV6-2 or TRBV6-3 and TRBJ2-7; 10 nucleotides align to TRBD1. With 0 bases clipped from V and 5 bases from J, the junction kept 7 bases outside the gene matches. This CDR3 region has 16 residues. The germline V gene has CDR1 MNHEY and CDR2 SVGEGT. This chain's CDR3 is CASSYSRGTGVDEQYF. Here the CDR3 DNA reads TGTGCCAGCAGTTACTCGAGGGGGACAGGGGTCGACGAGCAGTACTTC.

This clonotype was picked up a small number of times. The chain couples TRBV29-1 to TRBJ2-3, with D perhaps TRBD2 (7 bases). Trimming shortened V by 4 bases and J by 4 bases, and 12 bases separated the two germline ends. This CDR3 contains 13 residues. Germline values: CDR1 SQVTM, CDR2 ANQGSEA. In DNA, the CDR3 is TGCAGCGTTGTTGGCGGGGGCGCAGATACGCAGTATTTT. It codes for CSVVGGGADTQYF.

In the case of this clonotype: At one end the junction does not follow the germline gene, possibly because of a read error. The V gene is TRBV4-3, the J gene TRBJ2-7, with 7 positions matching TRBD1. The CDR3 length is 14 residues. Per germline, CDR1 LGHNA and CDR2 YSLEER. CDR3: CASSLHRGSSEQYF. The CDR3 nucleotides read TGCGCCAGCAGCCTGCACAGGGGTTCCTCCGAGCAGTACTTC.

This chain uses TRBV9 with TRBJ2-5; D is perhaps TRBD2 (5 bases). V was clipped by 4 bases and J by 5 bases, with 18 bases between them. Per the germline V gene, CDR1 is SGDLS and CDR2 is YYNGEE. This CDR3 spans 15 amino acids. For the CDR3, the DNA is TGTGCCAGCAGCACAACGACTGACCCGGGGGAGACCCAGTACTTC. Protein sequence: CASSTTTDPGETQYF.

Only a few counts were recorded for this clonotype. Written as DNA, the CDR3 is TGTGCCAGCAGAGACGCGACAGGGGGCTTTACTGAAGCTTTCTTT. This gives the protein CASRDATGGFTEAFF. This chain joins TRBV9 and TRBJ1-1, with 10 bases fitting TRBD1. Germline lookup yields CDR1 SGDLS and CDR2 YYNGEE. The CDR3 totals 15 residues. V dropped 5 bases and J dropped 5; count of bases not matched to a gene: 9.

The V and J genes are TRBV7-3 and TRBJ2-2; possible D gene TRBD2, 5 bases. V was pared by 0 bases and J by 0 bases, with 11 bases between. This CDR3 is built from 17 residues. The germline V gene has CDR1 SGHTA and CDR2 FQGTGA. This chain's CDR3 is CASSLTPDSANTGELFF. CDR3 nucleotide sequence: TGTGCCAGCAGCTTAACCCCGGACTCTGCGAACACCGGGGAGCTGTTTTTT.

V usage is TRBV20-1 and J usage is TRBJ1-1, with 7 bases aligning to TRBD1. V lost 5 bases to trimming and J lost 0 bases; unmatched junction nucleotides: 9. The CDR3 is 15 amino acids. CDR1 and CDR2 from the germline V gene are DFQATT and SNEGSKA (reference sequence). The CDR3 region has the DNA TGCAGTGCTTTTAGTTCGACAGGGCTGAACACTGAAGCTTTCTTT. Translation gives CSAFSSTGLNTEAFF.

Details on this clonotype: An end of the junction does not agree with germline; a read error may underlie this. This rearrangement joins TRBV6-1 to TRBJ2-7; no reliable D call. CDR1 is MNHNS, CDR2 SASEGT, per germline. This CDR3 spans 11 amino acids. This CDR3 reads CDSRSPSEQYF. CDR3 in DNA: TGTGACAGCAGAAGCCCGTCCGAGCAGTACTTC.